These T cell receptor beta chains were read from a single sample in a study of Tregs in tolerant kidney transplant recipients. Sequenced by immunoSEQ multiplex PCR; TCRdb stores in-frame clones only, minus some. The data contain 100,000 to 130,000 clones, around 91% of them singletons. The specimen was CD4+ T cells from blood, collected before the transplant. These receptors came from a human donor who received a combined kidney and bone marrow transplant. Both conserved end residues are part of each CDR3. Expanded clones get a size class; other rows say once, few or many, or leave the size out.

j_call | clone_size | v_call | cdr3_aa
TRBJ1-5 | - | TRBV10-3 | CATSGGSNQPQHF
TRBJ2-2 | - | TRBV7-6 | CASSLAGLTNTGELFF
TRBJ1-5 | - | TRBV28 | CASSAGTGRQPQHF
TRBJ2-2 | - | TRBV5-1 | CASSYDGGSGELFF
TRBJ2-4 | once | TRBV5-1 | CASSLSGGGNIQYF
TRBJ1-5 | once | TRBV28 | CASSPWDRENQPQHF
TRBJ1-5 | - | TRBV2 | CASSQGVQGAQPQHF
TRBJ2-1 | - | TRBV7-2 | CASSVGQGEGEQFF
TRBJ1-1 | - | TRBV19 | CASSIGTTGLRIGKNTEAFF
TRBJ1-1 | - | TRBV5-4 | CASSLGGVYEAFF
TRBJ1-1 | - | TRBV16 | CASSQSLQGAEAFF
TRBJ1-4 | - | TRBV18 | CASSPTPVAHEKLFF
TRBJ2-5 | - | TRBV7-2 | CASSAAGGQETQYF
TRBJ2-1 | - | TRBV7-6 | CASSLVTLGTSRVNEQFF
TRBJ1-3 | - | TRBV11-2 | CASSHWAISGNTIYF
TRBJ1-1 | - | TRBV7-8 | CASSLAGAGGKAFF
TRBJ2-1 | - | TRBV5-1 | CASSGFPRSISYNEQFF
TRBJ2-7 | once | TRBV28 | CASKDLAREQYF
TRBJ2-1 | - | TRBV29-1 | CSVTERADNEQFF
TRBJ1-4 | - | TRBV21-1 | CASGNLTGRGEKLFF
TRBJ1-2 | - | TRBV5-1 | CASSLGSTGGYGYTF
TRBJ2-7 | - | TRBV18 | CASSPPGQKGGQYF
TRBJ1-1 | - | TRBV2 | CASSDQTGFTEAFF
TRBJ1-5 | - | TRBV15 | CATSRGNRNSIVRNQPQHF
TRBJ1-1 | - | TRBV25-1 | CASSESRDTTEAFF
TRBJ2-7 | once | TRBV28 | CASRAGGLAGSGEQYF
TRBJ2-5 | few | TRBV4-1 | CASSGTSGGAGGETQYF
TRBJ1-5 | - | TRBV29-1 | CLQGGTYQPQHF
TRBJ2-2 | - | TRBV9 | CASSVGYSVTAAGELFF
TRBJ1-5 | - | TRBV28 | CASSNTGSYQPQHF
TRBJ2-7 | few | TRBV18 | CASSPNRVDYEQYF
TRBJ2-3 | - | TRBV10-3 | CATGSLGGGTDTQYF
TRBJ1-2 | - | TRBV2 | CASSPEDRRGYTF
TRBJ2-3 | once | TRBV7-6 | CASSFSGASDTQYF
TRBJ1-2 | - | TRBV27 | CASSPQRPNYGYTF
TRBJ2-7 | - | TRBV7-6 | CASSLSAGSYEQYF
TRBJ1-5 | - | TRBV5-1 | CASSLGPDSNQPQHF
TRBJ2-1 | - | TRBV15 | CATSRDWGQTGGWGNEQFF
TRBJ1-1 | - | TRBV27 | CASREGGPNTEAFF
TRBJ1-1 | - | TRBV7-9 | CASSLGSGTPNTEAFF
TRBJ1-1 | - | TRBV7-8 | CASRRQGRGNTEAFF
TRBJ1-2 | - | TRBV6-5 | CASSQTATGNYGYTF
TRBJ1-5 | - | TRBV7-9 | CASSPRDTPGGNQPQHF
TRBJ2-7 | - | TRBV28 | CASSGGGTDYEQYF
TRBJ1-6 | - | TRBV9 | CASSTSWGDDSPLHF
TRBJ1-1 | - | TRBV9 | CASSVGQGARTEAFF
TRBJ2-1 | - | TRBV15 | CATSRDLGVNEQFF
TRBJ2-2 | - | TRBV30 | CAWRRTGVGGELFF
TRBJ2-7 | - | TRBV19 | CASSWDSPYEQYF
TRBJ1-5 | - | TRBV6-1 | CASSEAGAVGQPQHF
TRBJ1-2 | few | TRBV7-2 | CASSQRSWGTSNYGYTF
TRBJ2-7 | once | TRBV2 | CASHTRLALSYEQYF
TRBJ2-1 | - | TRBV19 | CASTQVPSGEQFF
TRBJ2-4 | once | TRBV12-5 | CASGYSPGTGLAKNIQYF
TRBJ1-5 | - | TRBV5-8 | CASSSVGGSNQPQHF